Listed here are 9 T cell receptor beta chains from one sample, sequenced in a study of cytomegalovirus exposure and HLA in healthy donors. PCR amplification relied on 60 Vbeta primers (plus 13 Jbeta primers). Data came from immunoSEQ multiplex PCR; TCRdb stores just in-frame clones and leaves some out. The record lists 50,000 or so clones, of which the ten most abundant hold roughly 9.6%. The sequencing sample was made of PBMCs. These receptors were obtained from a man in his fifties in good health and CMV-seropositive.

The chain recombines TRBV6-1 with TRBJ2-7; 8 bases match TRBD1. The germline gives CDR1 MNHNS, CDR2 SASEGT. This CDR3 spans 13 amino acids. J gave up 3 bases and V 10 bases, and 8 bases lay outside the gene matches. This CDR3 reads CATYRTGNYEQYF. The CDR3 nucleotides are TGTGCCACCTATCGGACAGGGAACTACGAGCAGTACTTC.

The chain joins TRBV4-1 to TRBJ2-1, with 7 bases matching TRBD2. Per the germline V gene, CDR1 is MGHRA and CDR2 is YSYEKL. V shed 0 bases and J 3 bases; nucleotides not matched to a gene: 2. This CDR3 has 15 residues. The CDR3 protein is CASSQEASGYNEQFF. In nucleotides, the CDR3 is TGCGCCAGCAGCCAAGAGGCTAGCGGCTACAATGAGCAGTTCTTC.

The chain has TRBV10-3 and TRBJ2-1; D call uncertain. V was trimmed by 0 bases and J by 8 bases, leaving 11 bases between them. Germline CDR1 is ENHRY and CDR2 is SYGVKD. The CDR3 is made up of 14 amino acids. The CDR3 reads CAISESAVVDEQFF. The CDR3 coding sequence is TGTGCCATCAGTGAGTCCGCAGTGGTGGATGAGCAGTTCTTC.

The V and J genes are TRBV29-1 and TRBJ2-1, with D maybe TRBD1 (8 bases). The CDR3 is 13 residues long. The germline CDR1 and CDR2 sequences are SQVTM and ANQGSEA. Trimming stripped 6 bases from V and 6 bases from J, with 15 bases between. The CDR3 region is CSVDRGGPNEQFF. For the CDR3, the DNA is TGCAGCGTCGACAGGGGAGGGCCCAATGAGCAGTTCTTC.

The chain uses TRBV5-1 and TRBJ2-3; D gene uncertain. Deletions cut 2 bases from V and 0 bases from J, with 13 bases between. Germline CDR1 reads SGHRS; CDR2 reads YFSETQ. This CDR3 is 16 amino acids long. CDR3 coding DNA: TGCGCCAGCAGCTTAATGGGTAGCCTTAGCACAGATACGCAGTATTTT. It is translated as CASSLMGSLSTDTQYF.

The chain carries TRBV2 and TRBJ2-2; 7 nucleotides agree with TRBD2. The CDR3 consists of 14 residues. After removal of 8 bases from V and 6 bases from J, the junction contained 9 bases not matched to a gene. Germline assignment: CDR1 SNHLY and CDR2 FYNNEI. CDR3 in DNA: TGTGCCAGCGGGGACTATCCTAGGGCCGGGGAGCTGTTTTTT. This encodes CASGDYPRAGELFF.

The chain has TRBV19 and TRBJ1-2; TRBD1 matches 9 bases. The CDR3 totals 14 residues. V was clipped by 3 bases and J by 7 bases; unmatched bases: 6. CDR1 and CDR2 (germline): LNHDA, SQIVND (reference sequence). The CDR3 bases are TGTGCCAGTAGTATCAGGACAGGGGCTTCTGGCTACACCTTC. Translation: CASSIRTGASGYTF.

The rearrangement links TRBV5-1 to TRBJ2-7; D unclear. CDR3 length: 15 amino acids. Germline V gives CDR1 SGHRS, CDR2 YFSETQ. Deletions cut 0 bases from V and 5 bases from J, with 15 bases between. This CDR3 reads CASSLDRPQVDEQYF. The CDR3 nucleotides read TGCGCCAGCAGCTTGGACCGGCCCCAGGTGGACGAGCAGTACTTC.

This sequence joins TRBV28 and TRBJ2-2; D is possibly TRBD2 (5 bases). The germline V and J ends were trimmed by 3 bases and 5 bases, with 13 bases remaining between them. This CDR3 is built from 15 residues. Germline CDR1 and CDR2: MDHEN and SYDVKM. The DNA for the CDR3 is TGTGCCAGCAGTTTTCGCAGAGGGTTAACCGGGGAGCTGTTTTTT. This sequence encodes CASSFRRGLTGELFF. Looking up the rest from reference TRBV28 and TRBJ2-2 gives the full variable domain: DVKVTQSSRYLVKRTGEKVFLECVQDMDHENMFWYRQDPGLGLRLIYFSYDVKMKEKGDIPEGYSVSREKKERFSLILESASTNQTSMYLCASSFRRGLTGELFFGEGSRLTVL.